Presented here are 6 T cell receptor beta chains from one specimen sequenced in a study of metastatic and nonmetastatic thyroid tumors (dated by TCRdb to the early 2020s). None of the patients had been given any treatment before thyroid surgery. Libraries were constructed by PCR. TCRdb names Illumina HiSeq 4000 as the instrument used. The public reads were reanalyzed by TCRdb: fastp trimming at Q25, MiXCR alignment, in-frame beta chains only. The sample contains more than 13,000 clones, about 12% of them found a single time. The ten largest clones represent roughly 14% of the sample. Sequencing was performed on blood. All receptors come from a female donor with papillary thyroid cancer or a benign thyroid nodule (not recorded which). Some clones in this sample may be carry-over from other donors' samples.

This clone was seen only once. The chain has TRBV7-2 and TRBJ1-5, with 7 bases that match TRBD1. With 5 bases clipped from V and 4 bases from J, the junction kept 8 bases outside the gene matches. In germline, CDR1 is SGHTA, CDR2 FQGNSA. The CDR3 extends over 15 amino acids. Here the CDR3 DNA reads TGTGCCAGCAGCAGAGGACAGGTTGTTAATCAGCCCCAGCATTTT. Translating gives CASSRGQVVNQPQHF.

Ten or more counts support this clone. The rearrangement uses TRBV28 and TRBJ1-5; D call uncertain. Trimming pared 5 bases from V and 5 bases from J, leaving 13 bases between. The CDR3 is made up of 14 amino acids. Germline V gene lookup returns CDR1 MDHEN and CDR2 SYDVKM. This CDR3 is CASSPRFRYQPQHF. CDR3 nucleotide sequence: TGTGCCAGCAGTCCGAGGTTCAGATATCAGCCCCAGCATTTT.

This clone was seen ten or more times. CDR3 in amino acids: CASSVSAESYGYTF. CDR3 nucleotide sequence: TGTGCCAGCAGCGTATCAGCGGAGTCGTATGGCTACACCTTC. The chain has TRBV9 and TRBJ1-2; D remains ambiguous. Trimming took off 1 base at V and 5 bases at J, with 12 bases between the two ends. Germline CDR1 SGDLS, CDR2 YYNGEE. The CDR3 consists of 14 residues.

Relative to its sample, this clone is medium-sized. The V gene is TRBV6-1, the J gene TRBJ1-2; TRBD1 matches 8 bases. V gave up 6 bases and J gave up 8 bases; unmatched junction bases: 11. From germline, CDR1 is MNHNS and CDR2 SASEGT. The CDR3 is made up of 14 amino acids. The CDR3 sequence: CASSIAQGATGYTF. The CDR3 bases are TGTGCCAGCAGCATAGCTCAGGGGGCGACCGGCTACACCTTC.

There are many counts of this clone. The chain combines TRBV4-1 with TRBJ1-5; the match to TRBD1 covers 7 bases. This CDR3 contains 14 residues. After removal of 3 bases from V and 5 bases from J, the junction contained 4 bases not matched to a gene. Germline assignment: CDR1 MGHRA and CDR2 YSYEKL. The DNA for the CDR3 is TGCGCCAGCAGCCACGGGCAGGGGGATCAGCCCCAGCATTTT. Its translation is CASSHGQGDQPQHF.

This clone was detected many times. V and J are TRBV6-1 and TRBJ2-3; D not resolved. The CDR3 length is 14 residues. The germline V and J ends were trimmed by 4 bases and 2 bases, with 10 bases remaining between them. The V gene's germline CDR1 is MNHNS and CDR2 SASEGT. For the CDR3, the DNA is TGTGCCAGCAGTGTATGGCAGAACACAGATACGCAGTATTTT. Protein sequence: CASSVWQNTDTQYF.